This T cell receptor (beta chain) was sequenced for a study of T cells after yellow fever vaccination. About this clonotype: Its antigen is undetermined.

By 5'RACE template switching, TCR cDNA was produced, with a universal primer site and UMIs added in the process. A single record per CDR3 protein comes from TCRdb applying MiXCR to the 5' RACE reads. The sample holds hundreds of thousands of distinct CDR3 sequences, 15% to 20% seen once. The study's findings and limits: Weaker in magnitude, the secondary response showed a faster peak on day 5 versus 15. The booster saw the reappearance of most primary-vaccination clones (approximately 97% CD4, around 88% CD8).

The specimen was PBMCs, collected before the yellow fever booster vaccination. The TCR originated in a man between 18 and 29 years old who received the YFV17D yellow fever vaccine.

CDR3 DNA sequence: TGTGCCACCAGCAGAGAGGGTCTCTCCTACAATGAGCAGTTCTTC. This sequence encodes CATSREGLSYNEQFF. This chain links TRBV15 with TRBJ2-1; no clear D. The V and J ends lost 0 bases and 0 bases respectively, with 6 bases between them. The CDR3 is 15 amino acids. CDR1 is LNHNV, CDR2 YYDKDF, per germline (reference sequence).